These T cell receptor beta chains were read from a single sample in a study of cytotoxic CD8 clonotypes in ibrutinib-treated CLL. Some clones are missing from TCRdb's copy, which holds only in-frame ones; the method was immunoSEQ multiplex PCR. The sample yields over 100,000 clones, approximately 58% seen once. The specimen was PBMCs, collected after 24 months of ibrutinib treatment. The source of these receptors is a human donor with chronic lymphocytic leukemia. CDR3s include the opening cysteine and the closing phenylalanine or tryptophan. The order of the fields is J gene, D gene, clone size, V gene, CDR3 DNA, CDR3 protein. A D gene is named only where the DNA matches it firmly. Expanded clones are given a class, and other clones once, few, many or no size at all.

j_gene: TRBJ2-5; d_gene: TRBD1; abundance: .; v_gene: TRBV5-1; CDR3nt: TGCGCCAGCAGCTTGGGGGACAGGGCCTCAGGGACCCAGTACTTC; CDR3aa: CASSLGDRASGTQYF
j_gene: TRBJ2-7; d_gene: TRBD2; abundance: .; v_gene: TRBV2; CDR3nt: TGTGCCAGCAGTCTCGGACTAGCGGGGGCCTACGAGCAGTACTTC; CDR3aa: CASSLGLAGAYEQYF
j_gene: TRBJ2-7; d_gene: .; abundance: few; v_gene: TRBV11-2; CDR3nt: TGTGCCAGCAGCGATACTTCCCCCGGGATTTTGGGGTCCTACGAGCAGTACTTC; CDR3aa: CASSDTSPGILGSYEQYF
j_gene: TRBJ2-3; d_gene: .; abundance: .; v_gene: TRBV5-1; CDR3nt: TGCGCCAGCACCCGGGCGGGGCTTGGCACAGATACGCAGTATTTT; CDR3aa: CASTRAGLGTDTQYF
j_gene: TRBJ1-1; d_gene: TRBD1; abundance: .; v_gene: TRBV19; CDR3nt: TGTGCCAGTAGTATTCGTTGGCAGGGGGCCATGAACACTGAAGCTTTCTTT; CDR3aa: CASSIRWQGAMNTEAFF
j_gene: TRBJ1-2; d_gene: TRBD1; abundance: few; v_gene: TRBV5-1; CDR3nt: TGCGCCAGCAGCAACGGACAGGGCTATGGCTACACCTTC; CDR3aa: CASSNGQGYGYTF
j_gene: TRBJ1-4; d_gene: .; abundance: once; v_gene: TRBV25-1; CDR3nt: TGTGCCAGCAGTGAACGGGACCTAGCAACTAATGAAAAACTGTTTTTT; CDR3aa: CASSERDLATNEKLFF
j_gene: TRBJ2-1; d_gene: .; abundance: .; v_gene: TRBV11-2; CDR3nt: TGTGCCAGCAGCGCTAAGGCCAAGGGACGGAGCTCCTACAATGAGCAGTTCTTC; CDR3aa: CASSAKAKGRSSYNEQFF
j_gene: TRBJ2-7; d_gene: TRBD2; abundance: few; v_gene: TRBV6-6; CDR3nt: TGTGCCAGCAGACTAGCGGATTACGAGCAGTACTTC; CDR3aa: CASRLADYEQYF
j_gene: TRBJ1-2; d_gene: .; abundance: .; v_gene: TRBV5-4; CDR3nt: TGTGCCAGCAGCCTTGCTCATGGCTACACCTTC; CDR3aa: CASSLAHGYTF
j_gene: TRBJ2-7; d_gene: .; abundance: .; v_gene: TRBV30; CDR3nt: TGTGCCTGGAGTCGGGGATTAATTTACGAGCAGTACTTC; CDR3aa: CAWSRGLIYEQYF
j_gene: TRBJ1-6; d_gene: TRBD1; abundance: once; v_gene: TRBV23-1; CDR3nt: TGCGCCAGCAGTCAATACGACAGGGCGCCCCCGGAGTCGACGGGTTCACCCCTCCACTTT; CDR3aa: CASSQYDRAPPESTGSPLHF
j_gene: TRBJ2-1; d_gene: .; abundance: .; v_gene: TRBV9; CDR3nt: TGTGCCAGTTCCCCGGTAAGCCATTCCTACAATGAGCAGTTCTTC; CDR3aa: CASSPVSHSYNEQFF
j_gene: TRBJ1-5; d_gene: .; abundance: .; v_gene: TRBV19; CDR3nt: TGTGCCAGTAGGACAGAGACGAATCAGCCCCAGCATTTT; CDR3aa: CASRTETNQPQHF
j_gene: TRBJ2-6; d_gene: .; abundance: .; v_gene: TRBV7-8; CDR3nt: TGTGCCAGCAGCTTAGTGTCTGGGGCCAACGTCCTGACTTTC; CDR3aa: CASSLVSGANVLTF
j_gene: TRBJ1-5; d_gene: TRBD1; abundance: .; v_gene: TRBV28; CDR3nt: TGTGCCAGCAGGGGGTGGGGACAGGGTTTTCAGCCCCAGCATTTT; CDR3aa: CASRGWGQGFQPQHF
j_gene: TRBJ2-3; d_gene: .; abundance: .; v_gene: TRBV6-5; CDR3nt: TGTGCCAGCAGGCGAGGGTTGCATGCAGATACGCAGTATTTT; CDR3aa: CASRRGLHADTQYF
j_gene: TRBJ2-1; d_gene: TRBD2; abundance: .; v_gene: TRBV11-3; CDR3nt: TGTGCCAGCAGCCGGCTAGCGGGGGCCAACAATGAGCAGTTCTTC; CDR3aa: CASSRLAGANNEQFF
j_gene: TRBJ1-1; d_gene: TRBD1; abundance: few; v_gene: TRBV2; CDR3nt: TGTGCCAGCAGTGAAGTTCCTCCCGGGACAGGTGAAGCTTTCTTT; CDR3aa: CASSEVPPGTGEAFF
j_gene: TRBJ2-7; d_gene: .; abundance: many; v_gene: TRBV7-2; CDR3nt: TGTGCCAGCAGCTGGGGGCTAGGTGAAGCCTACGAGCAGTACTTC; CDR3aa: CASSWGLGEAYEQYF
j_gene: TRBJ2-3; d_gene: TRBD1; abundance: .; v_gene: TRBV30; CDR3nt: TGTGCCTGGAGTCACAGGGGAAGCACAGATACGCAGTATTTT; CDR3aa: CAWSHRGSTDTQYF
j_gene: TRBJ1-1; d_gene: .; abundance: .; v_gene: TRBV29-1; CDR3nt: TGCAGCGTTGACCAAAAGGGGTATACTGAAGCTTTCTTT; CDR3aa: CSVDQKGYTEAFF
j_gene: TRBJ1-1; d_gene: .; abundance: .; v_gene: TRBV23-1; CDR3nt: TGCGCCAGCAGGTCTCCTCTCTTT; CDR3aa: CASRSPLF
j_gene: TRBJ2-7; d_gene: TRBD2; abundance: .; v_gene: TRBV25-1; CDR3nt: TGTGCCAGCAGTGGGGATTCGAGTAGCGGGGTTCGCGAGCAGTACTTC; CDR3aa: CASSGDSSSGVREQYF
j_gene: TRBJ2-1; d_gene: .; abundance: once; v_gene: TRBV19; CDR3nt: TGTGCCAGTAGCCCGGGACAAGTGGGAAATGAGCAGTTCTTC; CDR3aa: CASSPGQVGNEQFF
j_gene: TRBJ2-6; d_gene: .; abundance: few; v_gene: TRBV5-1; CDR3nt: TGCGCCAGCAGCTTGACAACTGGTGGGGCCAACGTCCTGACTTTC; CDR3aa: CASSLTTGGANVLTF
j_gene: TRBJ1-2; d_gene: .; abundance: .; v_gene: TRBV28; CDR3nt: TGTGCCAGCAGCCCCCCGGGGCAGATTTATGGCTACACCTTC; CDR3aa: CASSPPGQIYGYTF